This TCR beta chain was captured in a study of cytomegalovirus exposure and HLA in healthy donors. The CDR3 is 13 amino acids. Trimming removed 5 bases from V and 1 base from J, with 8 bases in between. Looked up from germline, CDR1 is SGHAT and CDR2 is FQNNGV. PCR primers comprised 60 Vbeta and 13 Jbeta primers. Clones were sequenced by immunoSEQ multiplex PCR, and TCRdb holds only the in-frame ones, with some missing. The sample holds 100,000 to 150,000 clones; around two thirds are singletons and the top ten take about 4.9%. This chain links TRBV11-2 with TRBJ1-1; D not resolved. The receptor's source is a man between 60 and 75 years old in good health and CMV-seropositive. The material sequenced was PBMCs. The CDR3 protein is CASSATWNTEAFF. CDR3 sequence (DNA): TGTGCCAGCAGCGCCACATGGAACACTGAAGCTTTCTTT.